This entry lists 8 T cell receptor beta chains sequenced from one sample in a study of T-cell memory formation after mild COVID-19. From the 5' RACE reads, TCRdb called clonotypes with MiXCR, one entry per CDR3 protein. The sample holds 350,000 to 450,000 distinct CDR3 sequences; roughly 20% are singletons and the top ten take around 8%. The sample consisted of PBMCs or a T cell subset sorted from them (not recorded which). The source is an adult woman who had mild COVID-19 (a few samples of this study predate the infection). Cell type and time point are not known.

The chain employs TRBV7-3 and TRBJ2-1, with 12 bases fitting TRBD2. This CDR3 is built from 14 residues. With 6 bases clipped from V and 8 bases from J, the junction kept 5 bases outside the gene matches. Per the germline V gene, CDR1 is SGHTA and CDR2 is FQGTGA. CDR3 sequence reads: CASSGLAGRHEQFF. The CDR3 DNA is TGTGCCAGCAGTGGACTAGCGGGAAGGCATGAGCAGTTCTTC.

This clonotype was recorded a few times. The chain combines TRBV19 with TRBJ1-5; no clear D. Trimming stripped 7 bases from V and 4 bases from J, with 11 bases between. Germline assignment: CDR1 LNHDA and CDR2 SQIVND (reference sequence). The length of the CDR3 is 13 residues. The CDR3 is CASNKGRNQPQHF. CDR3 coding DNA: TGTGCCAGTAATAAGGGTAGAAATCAGCCCCAGCATTTT.

This rearrangement joins TRBV3-1 to TRBJ2-7; D may be TRBD2 (5 bases). The V gene's germline CDR1 is LGHDT and CDR2 YNNKEL (reference sequence). V lost 4 bases and J lost 3, with 13 bases in between. CDR3 length: 14 residues. CDR3 in amino acids: CASSPPGFSYEQYF. CDR3 sequence (DNA): TGTGCCAGCAGCCCACCGGGATTCAGCTACGAGCAGTACTTC.

A few counts support this clonotype. The rearrangement links TRBV12-3 or TRBV12-4 to TRBJ1-4; D is perhaps TRBD1 (5 bases). V dropped 2 bases and J dropped 7 bases, with 8 bases sitting between them. The CDR3 totals 13 residues. The CDR3 protein is CASSLSGFEKLFF. CDR3 bases: TGTGCCAGCAGTTTATCAGGGTTTGAAAAACTGTTTTTT.

V and J are TRBV4-3 and TRBJ1-2; D is undetermined. The CDR3 runs 13 residues. In germline, CDR1 is LGHNA, CDR2 YSLEER. V was shortened by 0 bases and J by 13 bases, with 15 bases between the two germline ends. CDR3 sequence: CASSQDRFSGSTF. CDR3 sequence (DNA): TGCGCCAGCAGCCAAGATAGGTTCTCCGGTTCCACCTTC.

J is TRBJ1-5 and V is TRBV7-8; D gene unclear. The CDR3 has 12 residues. Germline V gene lookup returns CDR1 SGHVS and CDR2 FQNEAQ. Trimming left V 4 bases short and J 3 bases short, with 4 bases between. CDR3 loop: CASSSFNQPQHF. The CDR3 bases are TGTGCCAGCAGCTCTTTCAATCAGCCCCAGCATTTT.

This clonotype was found a few times. As DNA, the CDR3 is TGCGCCAGCAGCCACCAAGCGGGCGCCCCGGGGTACAATGAGCAGTTCTTC. Translating it yields CASSHQAGAPGYNEQFF. The chain joins TRBV4-1 to TRBJ2-1; possibly TRBD2 for D (6 bases). V lost 3 bases, J lost 4 bases, and 19 bases lay in between. This CDR3 is built from 17 residues. Germline V gives CDR1 MGHRA, CDR2 YSYEKL.

This clonotype was seen at least ten times. The chain joins TRBV30 to TRBJ2-2, with 9 bases fitting TRBD1. The germline CDR1 and CDR2 sequences are GTSNPN and SVGIG (reference sequence). V dropped 5 bases and J dropped 4; count of bases not matched to a gene: 8. The CDR3 extends over 15 amino acids. The CDR3 is CAWESGTGITGELFF. CDR3 in DNA: TGTGCCTGGGAATCCGGGACAGGGATCACCGGGGAGCTGTTTTTT.